The next 27 T cell receptor beta chains were all read from a single sample in a study of vaccination and CD4 T cells after COVID-19. Treatment specified: approximately 9-day PBMC culture with coronavirus spike peptide pools or control peptides (ViraFEST assay). Researchers used the Oncomine TCR Beta short-read assay to sequence DNA from cultured CD4+ T cells. TCRdb reprocessed the PCR reads with MiXCR, giving one entry per CDR3 protein. The data show some 13,000 distinct CDR3 sequences, roughly 80% seen once. Their target antigens are unknown. The sample comprised CD4+ T cells from blood, cultured in vitro. The receptor source for this set is a human donor who had recovered from COVID-19.

V is TRBV20-1 and J is TRBJ2-4; D is uncertain. This CDR3 has 15 amino acids. Trimming took 3 bases from V and 0 from J, leaving 12 bases between them. From germline, CDR1 is DFQATT and CDR2 SNEGSKA (reference sequence). CDR3 protein: CSASKAALAKNIQYF. For the CDR3, the DNA is TGCAGTGCTAGTAAGGCAGCTCTAGCCAAAAACATTCAGTACTTC.

V usage is TRBV7-7 and J usage is TRBJ2-5; TRBD2 aligns across 13 bases. V lost 5 bases, J lost 4 bases, and 4 bases stayed unmatched. There are 15 residues in the CDR3. Germline lookup yields CDR1 SSHAT and CDR2 FNYEAQ (reference sequence). The CDR3 coding sequence is TGTGCCAGCAGCCAACTAGCGGGAGGGCCAGAGACCCAGTACTTC. Translating it yields CASSQLAGGPETQYF. Full variable domain (missing parts from reference TRBV7-7 and TRBJ2-5): GAGVSQSPRYKVTKRGQDVTLRCDPISSHATLYWYQQALGQGPEFLTYFNYEAQPDKSGLPSDRFSAERPEGSISTLTIQRTEQRDSAMYRCASSQLAGGPETQYFGPGTRLLVL.

This rearrangement joins TRBV30 to TRBJ1-1; no clear D. V dropped 5 bases and J dropped 4 bases, with 5 bases sitting between them. This CDR3 comprises 10 residues. CDR1 is GTSNPN and CDR2 is SVGIG in the germline V gene (reference sequence). Here the CDR3 DNA reads TGTGCCTGGGGGTCCACTGAAGCTTTCTTT. It encodes CAWGSTEAFF.

V and J are TRBV24-1 and TRBJ2-3; D is ambiguous. The germline V gene has CDR1 KGHDR and CDR2 SFDVKD. V lost 9 bases and J lost 0, with 12 bases in between. The length of the CDR3 is 14 residues. The CDR3 nucleotides are TGTGCCACCCGCCGGGCGGCTAGCACAGATACGCAGTATTTT. It specifies CATRRAASTDTQYF.

The rearrangement uses TRBV7-2 and TRBJ1-2; the D gene is possibly TRBD1 (6 bases). Looked up from germline, CDR1 is SGHTA and CDR2 is FQGNSA. The V end lost 1 base, the J end lost 4 bases, and 13 bases lay between the germline ends. This CDR3 spans 15 amino acids. In DNA form, the CDR3 reads TGTGCCAGCAGCTTAGGAGGGGGGGCCGTCTATGGCTACACCTTC. Amino acid sequence: CASSLGGGAVYGYTF.

The chain is built from TRBV30 and TRBJ1-6; 7 bases align to TRBD1. This CDR3 is 19 amino acids long. After removal of 0 bases from V and 1 base from J, the junction contained 12 bases not matched to a gene. Germline CDR1 reads GTSNPN; CDR2 reads SVGIG (reference sequence). CDR3 in DNA: TGTGCCTGGAGTGTACGAAGACAGGGAGCAAAGTCCTATAATTCACCCCTCCACTTT. Translated: CAWSVRRQGAKSYNSPLHF.

The V call is TRBV28, the J call TRBJ1-2, with 7 bases identical to TRBD1. The V gene's germline CDR1 is MDHEN and CDR2 SYDVKM. V gave up 6 bases and J gave up 4 bases; unmatched junction bases: 5. This CDR3 region has 13 residues. The CDR3, as DNA: TGTGCCAGCAGGCTCAGGGGGTCCTATGGCTACACCTTC. Its protein product is CASRLRGSYGYTF.

V gene TRBV15 combines with J gene TRBJ1-1; D is perhaps TRBD1 (5 bases). Germline V gene data show CDR1 as LNHNV and CDR2 as YYDKDF (reference sequence). The CDR3 length is 15 residues. The ends were cut back, 5 bases at V and 7 bases at J, with 20 bases in the middle. CDR3 bases: TGTGCCACCAGCCCAACGGGACGGCCGAAGGATGAAGCTTTCTTT. Amino acid sequence: CATSPTGRPKDEAFF.

The chain is built from TRBV20-1 and TRBJ1-6; TRBD1 agrees at 7 bases. V gave up 6 bases and J gave up 2 bases; unmatched junction bases: 13. Per the germline V gene, CDR1 is DFQATT and CDR2 is SNEGSKA (reference sequence). The CDR3 length is 17 residues. This CDR3 reads CSAGRQGAGAYNSPLHF. The CDR3 bases are TGCAGTGCGGGACGACAGGGCGCGGGGGCCTATAATTCACCCCTCCACTTT.

V usage is TRBV12-3 or TRBV12-4 and J usage is TRBJ1-5; 8 bases are a match to TRBD1. The CDR3 is 15 amino acids. V trimming: 6 bases; J trimming: 4 bases; junction bases outside the gene matches: 8. CDR3 sequence reads: CASSPDRVRNQPQHF. The CDR3 nucleotides are TGTGCCAGCAGCCCGGACAGGGTAAGAAATCAGCCCCAGCATTTT.

To note about this clonotype: A junction end diverges from the germline sequence, so it may reflect a read error. This chain uses TRBV7-6 with TRBJ1-5; maybe TRBD1 (5 bases). Germline lookup yields CDR1 SGHVS and CDR2 FNYEAQ. The CDR3 totals 16 residues. CDR3 coding DNA: TGTGCCAGCAGCTTAAGGGCAGGGAGTGGCAATCAGCCCCAGCATTTC. It specifies CASSLRAGSGNQPQHF.

This chain links TRBV19 with TRBJ1-1, with D perhaps TRBD1 (5 bases). Germline V gene data show CDR1 as LNHDA and CDR2 as SQIVND (reference sequence). The V and J ends lost 2 bases and 3 bases respectively, with 13 bases between them. CDR3 size: 15 residues. CDR3 residues: CASSIPGTLHTEAFF. CDR3 DNA sequence: TGTGCCAGTAGTATACCCGGGACCTTGCACACTGAAGCTTTCTTT.

The CDR3 region is CAIGTGGTYEQYF. The CDR3 nucleotides read TGTGCCATCGGGACAGGGGGCACCTACGAGCAGTACTTC. J is TRBJ2-7 and V is TRBV10-3, with 12 nucleotides matching TRBD1. The CDR3 extends over 13 amino acids. V was pared by 8 bases and J by 2 bases, with 1 base of the junction left unmatched. Per the germline V gene, CDR1 is ENHRY and CDR2 is SYGVKD.

This chain joins TRBV6-5 and TRBJ2-5; D is possibly TRBD1 or TRBD2 (6 bases each). This CDR3 has 13 amino acids. V dropped 4 bases and J dropped 4 bases, with 10 bases sitting between them. Germline V gene sequence: CDR1 MNHEY, CDR2 SVGAGI. The CDR3 sequence is CASSWGAGETQYF. CDR3 DNA sequence: TGTGCCAGCAGTTGGGGGGCGGGAGAGACCCAGTACTTC.

The V and J genes are TRBV6-5 and TRBJ1-6; D gene ambiguous. CDR3 length: 13 residues. Between the trimmed V and J ends, which lost 2 bases and 8 bases, there was a span of 7 bases. Germline V gives CDR1 MNHEY, CDR2 SVGAGI. This CDR3 is CASSYDPDSPLHF. CDR3 DNA sequence: TGTGCCAGCAGTTACGACCCCGATTCACCCCTCCACTTT.

The chain recombines TRBV20-1 with TRBJ2-7; TRBD2 agrees at 8 bases. Trimming cost V 1 base and J 4 bases; bases outside gene matches: 6. Germline V CDR1 and CDR2: DFQATT, SNEGSKA (reference sequence). The CDR3 has 14 residues. The CDR3 sequence is CSARGAGAGYEQYF. The CDR3, as DNA: TGCAGTGCTAGAGGAGCGGGAGCTGGTTACGAGCAGTACTTC.

The table lists this clonotype with a count of one. The V gene is TRBV7-2, the J gene TRBJ2-6, with D possibly being TRBD1 (6 bases). V dropped 2 bases and J dropped 2 bases, with 10 bases sitting between them. From germline, CDR1 is SGHTA and CDR2 FQGNSA. The CDR3 contains 16 residues. This CDR3 reads CASSLTSGAGANVLTF. The CDR3 DNA reads TGTGCCAGCAGCTTAACCTCAGGGGCTGGGGCCAACGTCCTGACTTTC.

This clonotype was counted only a few times. DNA of the CDR3: TGTGCCAGCAGGAAACAGGGTGTACAGCCCCAGCATTTT. Its protein is CASRKQGVQPQHF. This sequence joins TRBV2 and TRBJ1-5; D is perhaps TRBD1 (6 bases). The V end was cut by 6 bases, the J end by 7 bases, with 13 bases between. Germline V gene lookup returns CDR1 SNHLY and CDR2 FYNNEI. The CDR3 sequence is 13 residues long.

The genes are TRBV28 and TRBJ1-2; 8 bases align to TRBD1. The germline V gene has CDR1 MDHEN and CDR2 SYDVKM. V dropped 10 bases and J dropped 4; count of bases not matched to a gene: 8. This CDR3 contains 13 residues. The CDR3 coding sequence is TGTGCCATTAGGGGCCAGGGGGCCTATGGCTACACCTTC. Residues: CAIRGQGAYGYTF.

The V and J genes are TRBV20-1 and TRBJ1-5; possible D gene TRBD1, 6 bases. V lost 5 bases and J 1 base, leaving 12 bases between the germline ends. The CDR3 is 14 amino acids. Germline values: CDR1 DFQATT, CDR2 SNEGSKA (reference sequence). Here the CDR3 DNA reads TGCAGTGCTGGCAGGGGCGGAAGCAATCAGCCCCAGCATTTT. Encoded protein: CSAGRGGSNQPQHF.

This sequence joins TRBV20-1 and TRBJ1-1; TRBD1 is a possible D gene (5 bases). V shed 6 bases and J shed 5 bases, with 19 bases lying between them. The germline gives CDR1 DFQATT, CDR2 SNEGSKA (reference sequence). CDR3 length equals 14 residues. CDR3 protein: CSASPRGKGTEAFF. The CDR3 DNA sequence: TGCAGTGCCAGCCCCCGGGGGAAGGGAACTGAAGCTTTCTTT.

There are a few counts of this clonotype. This chain uses TRBV19 with TRBJ1-1, with TRBD1 matching 10 bases. The CDR3 is made up of 14 amino acids. V was pared by 4 bases and J by 5 bases, with 4 bases of the junction left unmatched. From germline, CDR1 is LNHDA and CDR2 SQIVND (reference sequence). The chain's CDR3 is CASSTTGGRTEAFF. The CDR3 nucleotides read TGTGCCAGTAGTACGACAGGGGGCCGGACTGAAGCTTTCTTT.

This chain uses TRBV12-3 or TRBV12-4 with TRBJ1-1; D unresolved. Trimming took 6 bases from V and 0 from J, leaving 11 bases between them. This CDR3 has 14 amino acids. The CDR3, as DNA: TGTGCCAGCAGCCCGGTGAACATGAACACTGAAGCTTTCTTT. It is translated as CASSPVNMNTEAFF.

About this clonotype itself: At one end the junction does not follow the germline gene, possibly because of a read error. The rearrangement joins TRBV7-2 to TRBJ1-2; TRBD1 agrees at 10 bases. From germline, CDR1 is SGHTA and CDR2 FQGNSA. The CDR3 covers 17 residues. CDR3 loop: CASSLVGTGATNYGYTF. Written as DNA, the CDR3 is TGTGCCAGCAGTTTAGTGGGGACAGGGGCCACTAACTATGGCTACACCTTC.

The chain combines TRBV6-2 or TRBV6-3 with TRBJ2-7; perhaps TRBD2 as D (6 bases). Looked up from germline, CDR1 is MNHEY and CDR2 is SVGEGT. CDR3 length: 14 residues. V was pared by 5 bases and J by 6 bases, with 17 bases between. The CDR3 nucleotides read TGTGCCAGCAGTCCCTACTCCGGGGGACTCGAGCAGTACTTC. It is translated as CASSPYSGGLEQYF.

This sequence joins TRBV6-1 and TRBJ1-5; D is unclear. The V gene lost 8 bases and the J gene lost 7 bases, with 21 bases spanning the gap. The CDR3 extends over 15 amino acids. Germline V lookup: CDR1 MNHNS, CDR2 SASEGT. The CDR3 sequence: CASAVVVGSQQPQHF. CDR3 in DNA: TGTGCCAGCGCGGTGGTGGTAGGGTCGCAGCAGCCCCAGCATTTT.

The J gene is TRBJ1-2, the V gene TRBV29-1; a weak D match, TRBD1 (5 bases). The CDR3 sequence is 14 residues long. The V gene lost 3 bases and the J gene lost 6 bases, with 17 bases spanning the gap. Per germline, CDR1 SQVTM and CDR2 ANQGSEA. The CDR3 region has the DNA TGCAGCGTTGATTGGGGCACCCGTGGGAATGGCTACACCTTC. Encoded protein: CSVDWGTRGNGYTF.